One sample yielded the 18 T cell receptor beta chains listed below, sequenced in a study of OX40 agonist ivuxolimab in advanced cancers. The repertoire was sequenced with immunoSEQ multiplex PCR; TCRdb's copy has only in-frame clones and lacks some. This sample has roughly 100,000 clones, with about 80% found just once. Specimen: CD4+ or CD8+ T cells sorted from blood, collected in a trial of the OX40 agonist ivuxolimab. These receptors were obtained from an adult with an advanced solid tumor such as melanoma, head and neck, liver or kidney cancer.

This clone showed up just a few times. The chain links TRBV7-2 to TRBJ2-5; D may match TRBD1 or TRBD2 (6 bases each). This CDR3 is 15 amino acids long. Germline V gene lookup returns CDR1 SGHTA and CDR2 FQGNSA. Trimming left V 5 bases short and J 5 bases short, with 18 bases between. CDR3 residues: CASSPQDSRGETQYF. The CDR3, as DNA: TGTGCCAGCAGCCCTCAGGACAGCCGGGGGGAGACCCAGTACTTC.

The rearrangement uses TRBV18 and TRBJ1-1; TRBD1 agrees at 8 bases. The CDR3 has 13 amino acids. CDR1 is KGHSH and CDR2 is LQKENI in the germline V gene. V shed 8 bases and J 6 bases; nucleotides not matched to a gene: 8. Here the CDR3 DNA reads TGTGCCAGCCGCAGGGGGCGGGAGGCTGAAGCTTTCTTT. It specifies CASRRGREAEAFF.

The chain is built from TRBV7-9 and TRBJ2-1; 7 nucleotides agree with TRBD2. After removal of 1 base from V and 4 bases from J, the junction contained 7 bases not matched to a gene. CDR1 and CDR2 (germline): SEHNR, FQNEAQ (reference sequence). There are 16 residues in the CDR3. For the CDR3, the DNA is TGTGCCAGCAGCTTAGTGCTAGCGGCCCTGTACAATGAGCAGTTCTTC. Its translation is CASSLVLAALYNEQFF.

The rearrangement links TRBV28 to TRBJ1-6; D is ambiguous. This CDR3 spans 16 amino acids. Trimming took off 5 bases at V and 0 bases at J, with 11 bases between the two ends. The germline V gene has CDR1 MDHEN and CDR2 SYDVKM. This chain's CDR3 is CASSPYTSSYNSPLHF. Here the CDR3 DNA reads TGTGCCAGCAGTCCCTACACGAGCTCCTATAATTCACCCCTCCACTTT.

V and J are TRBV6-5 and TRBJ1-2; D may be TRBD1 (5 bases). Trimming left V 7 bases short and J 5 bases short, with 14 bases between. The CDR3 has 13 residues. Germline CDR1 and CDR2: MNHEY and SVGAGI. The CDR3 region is CASTNAGGYGYTF. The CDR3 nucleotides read TGTGCCAGCACAAATGCGGGGGGATATGGCTACACCTTC.

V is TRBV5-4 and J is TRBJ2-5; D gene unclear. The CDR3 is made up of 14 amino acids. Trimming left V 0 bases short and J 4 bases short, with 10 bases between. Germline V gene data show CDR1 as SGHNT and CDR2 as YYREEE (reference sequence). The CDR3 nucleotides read TGTGCCAGCAGCTTGGCCGGTTTAGTAGAGACCCAGTACTTC. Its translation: CASSLAGLVETQYF.

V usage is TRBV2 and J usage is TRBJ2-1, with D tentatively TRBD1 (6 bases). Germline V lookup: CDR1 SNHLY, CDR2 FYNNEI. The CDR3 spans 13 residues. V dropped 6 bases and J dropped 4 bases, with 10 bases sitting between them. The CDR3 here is CASRPDSYNEQFF. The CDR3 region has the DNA TGTGCCAGCAGACCGGACAGTTACAATGAGCAGTTCTTC.

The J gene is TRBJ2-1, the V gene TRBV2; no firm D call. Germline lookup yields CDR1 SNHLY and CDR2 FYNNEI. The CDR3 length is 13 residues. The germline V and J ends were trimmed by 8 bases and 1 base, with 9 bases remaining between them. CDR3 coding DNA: TGTGCCAGCTCGAGCGAGTCCTACAATGAGCAGTTCTTC. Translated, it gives CASSSESYNEQFF.

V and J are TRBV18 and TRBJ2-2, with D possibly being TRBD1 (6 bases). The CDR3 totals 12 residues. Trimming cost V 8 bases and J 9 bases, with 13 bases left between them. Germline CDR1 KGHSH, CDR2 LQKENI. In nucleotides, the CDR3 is TGTGCCAGCCTACAGGGCAGCCGGGAGCTGTTTTTT. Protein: CASLQGSRELFF.

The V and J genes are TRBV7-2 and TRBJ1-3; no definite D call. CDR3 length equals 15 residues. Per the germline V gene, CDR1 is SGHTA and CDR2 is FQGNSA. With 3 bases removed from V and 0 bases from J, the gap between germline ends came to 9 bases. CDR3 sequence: CASSFSDASGNTIYF. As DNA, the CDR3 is TGTGCCAGCAGCTTTAGCGATGCCTCTGGAAACACCATATATTTT.

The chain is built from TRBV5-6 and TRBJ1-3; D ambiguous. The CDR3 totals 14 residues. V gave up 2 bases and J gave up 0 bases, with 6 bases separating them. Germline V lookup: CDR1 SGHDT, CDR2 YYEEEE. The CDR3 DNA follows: TGTGCCAGCAGCTTTGTTGGCTCTGGAAACACCATATATTTT. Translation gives CASSFVGSGNTIYF. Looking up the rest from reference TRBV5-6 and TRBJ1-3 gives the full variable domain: DAGVTQSPTHLIKTRGQQVTLRCSPKSGHDTVSWYQQALGQGPQFIFQYYEEEERQRGNFPDRFSGHQFPNYSSELNVNALLLGDSALYLCASSFVGSGNTIYFGEGSWLTVV.

CDR3 nucleotides: TGTGCCAGTAGTATCCCGGACAGGAGGGCCTACAATGAGCAGTTCTTC. This gives the protein CASSIPDRRAYNEQFF. This chain joins TRBV19 and TRBJ2-1; TRBD1 is a possible D gene (7 bases). Trimming cost V 3 bases and J 2 bases, with 14 bases left between them. This CDR3 has 16 amino acids. From germline, CDR1 is LNHDA and CDR2 SQIVND (reference sequence). Looking up the rest from reference TRBV19 and TRBJ2-1 gives the full variable domain: DGGITQSPKYLFRKEGQNVTLSCEQNLNHDAMYWYRQDPGQGLRLIYYSQIVNDFQKGDIAEGYSVSREKKESFPLTVTSAQKNPTAFYLCASSIPDRRAYNEQFFGPGTRLTVL.

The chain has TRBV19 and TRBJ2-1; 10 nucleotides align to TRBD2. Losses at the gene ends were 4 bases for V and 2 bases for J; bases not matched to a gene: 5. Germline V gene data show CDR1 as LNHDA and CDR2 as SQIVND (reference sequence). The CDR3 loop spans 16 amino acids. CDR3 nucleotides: TGTGCCAGTAGTACGATAGCGGGGGGTACCTACAATGAGCAGTTCTTC. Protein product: CASSTIAGGTYNEQFF. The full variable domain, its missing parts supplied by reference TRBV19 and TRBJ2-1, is DGGITQSPKYLFRKEGQNVTLSCEQNLNHDAMYWYRQDPGQGLRLIYYSQIVNDFQKGDIAEGYSVSREKKESFPLTVTSAQKNPTAFYLCASSTIAGGTYNEQFFGPGTRLTVL.

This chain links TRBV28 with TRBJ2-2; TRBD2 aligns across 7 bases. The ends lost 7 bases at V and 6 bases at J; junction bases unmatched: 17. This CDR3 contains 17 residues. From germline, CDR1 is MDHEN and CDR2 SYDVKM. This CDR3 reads CASTSRGTGSKAGELFF. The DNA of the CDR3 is TGTGCCAGCACCTCGCGGGGGACGGGGAGTAAAGCCGGGGAGCTGTTTTTT.

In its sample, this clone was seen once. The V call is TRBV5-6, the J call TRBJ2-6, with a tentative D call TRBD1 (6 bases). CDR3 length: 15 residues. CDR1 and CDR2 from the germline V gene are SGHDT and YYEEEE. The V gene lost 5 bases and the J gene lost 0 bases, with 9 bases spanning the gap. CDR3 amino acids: CASRLQGSGANVLTF. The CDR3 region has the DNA TGTGCCAGCAGGTTACAGGGCTCTGGGGCCAACGTCCTGACTTTC.

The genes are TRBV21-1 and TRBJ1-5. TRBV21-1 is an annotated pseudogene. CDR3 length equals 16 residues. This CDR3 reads CASSKTRGASNQPQHF. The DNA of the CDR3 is TGTGCCAGCAGCAAAACCCGGGGGGCCAGCAATCAGCCCCAGCATTTT.

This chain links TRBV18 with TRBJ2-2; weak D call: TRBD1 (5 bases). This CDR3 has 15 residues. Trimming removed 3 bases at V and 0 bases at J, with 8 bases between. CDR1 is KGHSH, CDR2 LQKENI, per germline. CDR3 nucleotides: TGTGCCAGCTCACCTGGCAGGGCGAACACCGGGGAGCTGTTTTTT. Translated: CASSPGRANTGELFF.

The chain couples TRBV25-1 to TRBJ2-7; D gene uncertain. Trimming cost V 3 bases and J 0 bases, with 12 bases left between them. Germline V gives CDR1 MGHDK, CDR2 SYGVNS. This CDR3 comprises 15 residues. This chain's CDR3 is CASSESRADSYEQYF. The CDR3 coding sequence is TGTGCCAGCAGTGAGAGTAGGGCGGACTCCTACGAGCAGTACTTC.